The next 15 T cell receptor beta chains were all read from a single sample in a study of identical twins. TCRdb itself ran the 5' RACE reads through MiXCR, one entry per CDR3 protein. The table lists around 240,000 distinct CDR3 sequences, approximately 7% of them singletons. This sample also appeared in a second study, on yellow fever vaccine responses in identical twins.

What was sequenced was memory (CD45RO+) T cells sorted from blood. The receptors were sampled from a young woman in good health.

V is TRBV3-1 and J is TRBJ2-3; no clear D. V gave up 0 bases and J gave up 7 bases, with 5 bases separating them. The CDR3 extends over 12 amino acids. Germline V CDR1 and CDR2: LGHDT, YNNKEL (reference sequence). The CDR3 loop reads CASSQEGYTQYF. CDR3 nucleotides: TGTGCCAGCAGCCAAGAGGGGTATACGCAGTATTTT.

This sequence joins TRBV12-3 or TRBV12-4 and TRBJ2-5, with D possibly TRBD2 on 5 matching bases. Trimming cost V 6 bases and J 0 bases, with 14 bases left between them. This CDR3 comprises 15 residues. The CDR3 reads CASSRTLRNQETQYF. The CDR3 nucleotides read TGTGCCAGCAGCCGGACTCTACGAAACCAAGAGACCCAGTACTTC.

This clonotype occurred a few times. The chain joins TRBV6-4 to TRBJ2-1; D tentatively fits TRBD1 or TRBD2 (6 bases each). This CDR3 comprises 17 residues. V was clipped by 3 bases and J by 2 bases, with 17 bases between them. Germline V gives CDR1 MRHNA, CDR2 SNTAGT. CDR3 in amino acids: CASSERGGPLAYNEQFF. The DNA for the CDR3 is TGTGCCAGCAGTGAACGTGGGGGGCCCCTTGCCTACAATGAGCAGTTCTTC.

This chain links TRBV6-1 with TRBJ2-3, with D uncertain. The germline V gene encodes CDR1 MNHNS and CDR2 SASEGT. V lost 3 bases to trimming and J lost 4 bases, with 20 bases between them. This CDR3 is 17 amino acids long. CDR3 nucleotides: TGTGCCAGCAGTGAGTTTAACAGCATCTCCGTATCAGATACGCAGTATTTT. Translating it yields CASSEFNSISVSDTQYF.

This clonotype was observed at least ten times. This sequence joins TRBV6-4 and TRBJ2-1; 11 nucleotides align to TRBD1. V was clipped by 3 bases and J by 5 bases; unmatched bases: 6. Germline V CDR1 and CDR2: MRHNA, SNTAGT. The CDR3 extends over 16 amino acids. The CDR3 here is CASSDSPGQGDNEQFF. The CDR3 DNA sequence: TGTGCCAGCAGTGATTCCCCGGGACAGGGGGACAATGAGCAGTTCTTC.

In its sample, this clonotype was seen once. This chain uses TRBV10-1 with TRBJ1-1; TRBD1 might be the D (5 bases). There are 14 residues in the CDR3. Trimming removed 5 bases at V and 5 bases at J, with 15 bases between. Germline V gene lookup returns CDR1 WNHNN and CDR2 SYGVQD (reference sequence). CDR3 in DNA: TGCGCCAGCAGTCCCGACTCAGGGAGGACTGAAGCTTTCTTT. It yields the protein CASSPDSGRTEAFF.

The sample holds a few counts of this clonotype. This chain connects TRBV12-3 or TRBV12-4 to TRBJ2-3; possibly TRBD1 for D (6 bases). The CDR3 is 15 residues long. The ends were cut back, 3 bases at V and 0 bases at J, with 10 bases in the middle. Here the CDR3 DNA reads TGTGCCAGCAGTTTGGGGGCCTTGAGCACAGATACGCAGTATTTT. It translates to CASSLGALSTDTQYF.

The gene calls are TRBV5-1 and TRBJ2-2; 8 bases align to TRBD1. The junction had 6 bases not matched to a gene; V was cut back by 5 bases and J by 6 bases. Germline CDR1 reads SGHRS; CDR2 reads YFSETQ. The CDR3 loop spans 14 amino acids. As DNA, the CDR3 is TGCGCCAGCAGGGAGACAGGGGTCTCCGGGGAGCTGTTTTTT. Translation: CASRETGVSGELFF.

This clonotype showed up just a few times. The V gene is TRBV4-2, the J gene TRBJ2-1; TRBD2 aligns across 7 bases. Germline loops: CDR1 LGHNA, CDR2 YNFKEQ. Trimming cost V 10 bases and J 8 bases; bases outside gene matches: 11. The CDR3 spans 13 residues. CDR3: CATGRLAGDEQFF. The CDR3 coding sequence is TGTGCCACGGGGAGACTAGCAGGCGATGAGCAGTTCTTC.

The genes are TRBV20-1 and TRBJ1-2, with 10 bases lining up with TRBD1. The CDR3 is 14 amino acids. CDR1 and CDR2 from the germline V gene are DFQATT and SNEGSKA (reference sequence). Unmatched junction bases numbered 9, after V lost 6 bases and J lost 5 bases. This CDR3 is CSATRDRGLYGYTF. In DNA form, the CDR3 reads TGCAGTGCGACCCGGGACAGGGGCTTATATGGCTACACCTTC.

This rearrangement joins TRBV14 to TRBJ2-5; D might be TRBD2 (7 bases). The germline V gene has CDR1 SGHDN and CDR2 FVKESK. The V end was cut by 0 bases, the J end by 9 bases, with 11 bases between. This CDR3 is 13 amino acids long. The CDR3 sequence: CASSQDRGGAQYF. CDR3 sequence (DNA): TGTGCCAGCAGCCAAGATCGAGGGGGGGCCCAGTACTTC.

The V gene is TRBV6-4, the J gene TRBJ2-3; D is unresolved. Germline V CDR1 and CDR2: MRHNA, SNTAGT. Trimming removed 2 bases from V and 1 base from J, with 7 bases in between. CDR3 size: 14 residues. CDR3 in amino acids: CASSDAPGTDTQYF. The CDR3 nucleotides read TGTGCCAGCAGTGACGCTCCGGGCACAGATACGCAGTATTTT.

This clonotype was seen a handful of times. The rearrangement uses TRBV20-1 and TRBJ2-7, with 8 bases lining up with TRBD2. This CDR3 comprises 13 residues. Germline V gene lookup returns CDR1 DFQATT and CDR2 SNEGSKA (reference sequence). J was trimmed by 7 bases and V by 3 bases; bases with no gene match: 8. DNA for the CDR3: TGCAGTGCTAGTCGGGGGGGGCGGGGAGAGCAGTACGTC. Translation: CSASRGGRGEQYV.

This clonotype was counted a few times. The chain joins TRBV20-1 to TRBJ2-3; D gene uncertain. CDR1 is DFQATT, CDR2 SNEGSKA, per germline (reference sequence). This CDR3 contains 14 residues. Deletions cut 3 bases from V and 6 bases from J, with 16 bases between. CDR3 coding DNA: TGCAGTGCTAGGCGGCGGATAGAATTGGATACGCAGTATTTT. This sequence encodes CSARRRIELDTQYF.

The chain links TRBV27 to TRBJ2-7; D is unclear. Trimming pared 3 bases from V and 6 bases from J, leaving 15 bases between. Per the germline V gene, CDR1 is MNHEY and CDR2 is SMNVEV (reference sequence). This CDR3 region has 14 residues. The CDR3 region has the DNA TGTGCCAGCAGTTTGCTGGAGTTGCCTCCCGAGCAGTACTTC. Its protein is CASSLLELPPEQYF.